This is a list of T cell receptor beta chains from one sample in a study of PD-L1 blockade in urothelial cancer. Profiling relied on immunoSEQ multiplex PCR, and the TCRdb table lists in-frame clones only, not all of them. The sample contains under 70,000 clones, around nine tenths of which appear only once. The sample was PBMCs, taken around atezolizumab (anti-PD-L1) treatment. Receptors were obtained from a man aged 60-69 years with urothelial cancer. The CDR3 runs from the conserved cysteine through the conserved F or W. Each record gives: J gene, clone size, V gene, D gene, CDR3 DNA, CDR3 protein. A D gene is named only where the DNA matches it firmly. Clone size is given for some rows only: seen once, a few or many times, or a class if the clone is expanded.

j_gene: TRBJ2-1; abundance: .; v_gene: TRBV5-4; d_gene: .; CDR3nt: TGTGCCAGCAGCCACTACAATGAGCAGTTCTTC; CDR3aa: CASSHYNEQFF
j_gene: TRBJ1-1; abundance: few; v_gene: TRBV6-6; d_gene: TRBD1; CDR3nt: TGTGCCAGCAGTCCCCGGGACAGGGCCTTAACTGAAGCTTTCTTT; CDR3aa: CASSPRDRALTEAFF
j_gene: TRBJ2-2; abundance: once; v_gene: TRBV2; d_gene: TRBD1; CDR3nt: TGTGCCAGCAGTAGGACAGGGATGGTGGGAGCGATAAGGCATAGTGTTTCGCGGGAGCTGTTTTTT; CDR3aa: CASSRTGMVGAIRHSVSRELFF
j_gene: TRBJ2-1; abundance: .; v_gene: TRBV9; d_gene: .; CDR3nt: TGTGCCAGTGGAGGTGGAGGCAATGAGCAGTTCTTC; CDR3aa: CASGGGGNEQFF
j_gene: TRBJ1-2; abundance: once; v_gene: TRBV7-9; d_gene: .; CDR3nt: TGTGCCAGCAGCTTAAAGCGGATAGGGGGTATCTATGGCTACACCTTC; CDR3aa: CASSLKRIGGIYGYTF
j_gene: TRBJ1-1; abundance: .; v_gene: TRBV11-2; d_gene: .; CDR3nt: TGTGCCAGCAGCTTAGGATCGGACACTGAAGCTTTCTTT; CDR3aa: CASSLGSDTEAFF
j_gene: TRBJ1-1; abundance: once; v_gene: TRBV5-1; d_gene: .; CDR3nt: TGCGCCAGCAGCTCCGGCCCGGGGAACACTGAAGCTTTCTTT; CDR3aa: CASSSGPGNTEAFF
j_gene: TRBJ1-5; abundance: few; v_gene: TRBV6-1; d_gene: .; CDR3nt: TGTGCCAGCAGTGAAAATGGAGCAGATCAGCCCCAGCATTTT; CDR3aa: CASSENGADQPQHF
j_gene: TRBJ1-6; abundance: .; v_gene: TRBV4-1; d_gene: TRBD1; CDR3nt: TGCGCCAGCAGCCAAGGGACAGGAACCAGTAAAAATTATAATTCACCCCTCCACTTT; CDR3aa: CASSQGTGTSKNYNSPLHF
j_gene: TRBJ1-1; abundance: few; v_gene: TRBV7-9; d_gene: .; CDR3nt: TGTGCCAGCAGCTTGGTCTACGACACTGAAGCTTTCTTT; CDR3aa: CASSLVYDTEAFF
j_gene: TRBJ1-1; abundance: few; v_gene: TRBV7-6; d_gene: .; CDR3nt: TGTGCCAGCAGCTCAGGGGTTTTGAACACTGAAGCTTTCTTT; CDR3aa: CASSSGVLNTEAFF
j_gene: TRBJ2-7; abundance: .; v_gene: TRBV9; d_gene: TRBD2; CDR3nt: TGTGCCAGCAGCGTAGGAGGCGGGAGCGTCGGTGAGCAGTACTTC; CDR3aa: CASSVGGGSVGEQYF
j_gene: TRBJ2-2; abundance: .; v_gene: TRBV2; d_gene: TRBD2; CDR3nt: TGTGCCAGCACTGGGACTCGAGCGGGGCCCGGGGAGCTGTTTTTT; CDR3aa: CASTGTRAGPGELFF
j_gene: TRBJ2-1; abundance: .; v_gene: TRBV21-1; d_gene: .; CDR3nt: TGTGCCAGCAGCAGCGGGCCAGGACAGGGGGGATACAATGAGCAGTTCTTC; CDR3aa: CASSSGPGQGGYNEQFF
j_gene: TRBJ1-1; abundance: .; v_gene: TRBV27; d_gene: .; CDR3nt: TGTGCCAGCAGTCCAGGACAGTACACTGAAGCTTTCTTT; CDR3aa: CASSPGQYTEAFF
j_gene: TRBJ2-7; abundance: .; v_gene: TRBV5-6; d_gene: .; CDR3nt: TGTGCCAGCAGCTTGTCGCTAGCTCGGTACGAGCAGTACTTC; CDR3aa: CASSLSLARYEQYF
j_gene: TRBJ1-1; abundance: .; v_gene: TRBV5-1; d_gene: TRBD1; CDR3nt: TGCGCCAGCAGCTATCAGACAGGGGGTCGTAGCACTGAAGCTTTCTTT; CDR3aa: CASSYQTGGRSTEAFF